A selection of T cell receptor beta chains follows, all from one sample in a study of shared clonotypes between healthy human individuals. Libraries were prepared by immunoSEQ multiplex PCR; TCRdb keeps only in-frame clonotypes and omits some of them. The data show roughly 2.6 million clones, just over 90% seen once. The sequenced material came from naive CD4+ T cells sorted from blood. The receptor source for this set is a man aged 18 to 35 in good health. The CDR3 runs from the conserved cysteine through the conserved F or W. A D gene is named only where the DNA matches it firmly. Part of the rows lack a size; the others show once, few, many or a class for expanded clones.

14	.	TRBD2	TRBJ2-7	TRBV5-5	CASSQRETYSEQYF	TGTGCCAGCAGCCAGCGGGAGACGTATTCAGAGCAGTACTTC
14	.	.	TRBJ1-1	TRBV6-5	CASSRTGQHTEAFF	TGTGCCAGCAGTCGCACAGGGCAGCACACTGAAGCTTTCTTT
16	.	TRBD1	TRBJ1-4	TRBV7-9	CASSLVTGGWNEKLFF	TGTGCCAGCAGCTTAGTTACAGGGGGCTGGAATGAAAAACTGTTTTTT
16	.	.	TRBJ1-6	TRBV5-1	CASSHEIRGKSSPLHF	TGCGCCAGCAGCCATGAAATCCGGGGGAAATCCTCACCCCTCCACTTT
14	.	.	TRBJ2-2	TRBV27	CASSPGTYTGELFF	TGTGCCAGCAGTCCCGGGACATACACCGGGGAGCTGTTTTTT
16	.	TRBD2	TRBJ2-3	TRBV6-6	CASSYSSGRPTDTQYF	TGTGCCAGCAGTTACTCGAGCGGGAGACCCACAGATACGCAGTATTTT
16	.	.	TRBJ1-4	TRBV7-6	CASSLVVPGTNEKLFF	TGTGCCAGCAGCTTAGTTGTACCGGGGACTAATGAAAAACTGTTTTTT
18	.	TRBD2	TRBJ2-5	TRBV9	CASSVGLAGVWSQETQYF	TGTGCCAGCAGCGTAGGACTAGCGGGGGTCTGGTCGCAAGAGACCCAGTACTTC
17	.	.	TRBJ1-5	TRBV10-3	CAISESMGDSYNQPQHF	TGTGCCATCAGTGAGTCGATGGGGGATTCTTACAATCAGCCCCAGCATTTT
15	.	.	TRBJ2-7	TRBV13	CASSLGRISSYEQYF	TGTGCCAGCAGCTTAGGCCGGATTAGCTCCTACGAGCAGTACTTC
14	.	.	TRBJ1-1	TRBV5-1	CASSGRLGSTEAFF	TGCGCCAGCAGCGGGCGGTTGGGCTCAACTGAAGCTTTCTTT
15	.	TRBD2	TRBJ2-1	TRBV19	CASSIASGPYNEQFF	TGTGCCAGTAGTATAGCTAGCGGTCCTTACAATGAGCAGTTCTTC
12	.	.	TRBJ2-7	TRBV7-2	CASSFLSGEQYF	TGTGCCAGCAGCTTCCTATCCGGCGAGCAGTACTTC
13	.	.	TRBJ2-7	TRBV30	CAWSGQNPYEQYF	TGTGCCTGGAGCGGACAGAACCCTTACGAGCAGTACTTC
16	.	TRBD2	TRBJ2-7	TRBV7-2	CASSSKPGTSGFEQYF	TGTGCCAGCAGCTCCAAACCCGGGACTAGCGGGTTTGAGCAGTACTTC
15	.	.	TRBJ2-2	TRBV2	CAIEVRAGNTGELFF	TGTGCCATCGAAGTTCGTGCAGGGAACACCGGGGAGCTGTTTTTT
13	.	.	TRBJ1-2	TRBV5-4	CASSLTGIYGYTF	TGTGCCAGCAGCTTGACAGGGATCTATGGCTACACCTTC
15	.	.	TRBJ2-7	TRBV9	CASSSPRRGEYEQYF	TGTGCCAGCAGCTCCCCCCGCAGGGGGGAGTACGAGCAGTACTTC
18	.	.	TRBJ2-7	TRBV4-3	CASSQAPRWTDRTYEQYF	TGCGCCAGCAGCCAAGCCCCCAGGTGGACGGACCGAACCTACGAGCAGTACTTC
14	few	.	TRBJ1-4	TRBV18	CASSVQLSNEKLFF	TGTGCCAGCTCAGTACAGCTCTCTAATGAAAAACTGTTTTTT
13	.	.	TRBJ1-1	TRBV6-4	CASSDSKQFEAFF	TGTGCCAGCAGTGACTCGAAGCAGTTTGAAGCTTTCTTT
15	.	.	TRBJ1-5	TRBV19	CASSTRGYSNQPQHF	TGTGCCAGTAGCACAAGGGGTTATAGCAATCAGCCCCAGCATTTT
15	once	.	TRBJ1-4	TRBV9	CASSELQGVREKLFF	TGTGCCAGCAGCGAACTACAGGGCGTTCGGGAAAAACTGTTTTTT